This TCR beta chain was observed in a study of T cell repertoires in cytomegalovirus infection. Via MiXCR, TCRdb re-called the reads, giving one row per CDR3 protein. The table lists approximately 120,000 distinct CDR3 sequences, 30% to 40% of them singletons. Remarks on this clonotype: Its antigen is not known.

The source of this sequence is a human donor in good health (CMV status not recorded). Some clones in this sample may be carry-over from other donors' samples. The material sequenced was CD8+ T cells from cultured PBMCs, taken from culture after CMV antigen stimulation.

The CDR3 DNA sequence: TGTGCCAGCAGCGTAGCTACGGGAGGGACCTACGAGCAGTACTTC. Protein sequence: CASSVATGGTYEQYF. V usage is TRBV9 and J usage is TRBJ2-7, with TRBD2 matching over 8 bases. This CDR3 has 15 amino acids. With 0 bases clipped from V and 2 bases from J, the junction kept 4 bases outside the gene matches. Germline assignment: CDR1 SGDLS and CDR2 YYNGEE.